A selection of T cell receptor beta chains follows, all from one sample in a study of blood T cell repertoires in COVID-19. The data were produced by immunoSEQ multiplex PCR, yet TCRdb's version contains in-frame clones alone and is incomplete. The sample contains just over 300,000 clones, about 89% of which appear only once. Material for sequencing was PBMCs or T cells enriched from blood (not recorded which). The receptors shown here come from a woman aged 40-49 years who had recovered from COVID-19. Each CDR3 is given with its conserved first and last residue. Each record gives: CDR3 DNA, CDR3 protein, D gene, V gene, J gene, clone size. D genes are given only for firm matches. Expanded clones get a size class; other rows say once, few or many, or leave the size out.

CDR3 DNA: TGTGCCAGCAGCGTAGAGGGACAGAGGTTGTATTTT; CDR3 protein: CASSVEGQRLYF; D gene: TRBD1; V gene: TRBV9; J gene: TRBJ2-3; clone size: .
CDR3 DNA: TGCGCCAGCAGCAAGGGACAGGGTCTCATGAACACTGAAGCTTTCTTT; CDR3 protein: CASSKGQGLMNTEAFF; D gene: TRBD1; V gene: TRBV5-1; J gene: TRBJ1-1; clone size: .
CDR3 DNA: TGTGCCAGCAGTTTCAAGGGGCGCAGGAATAAGTCCTACGAGCAGTACTTC; CDR3 protein: CASSFKGRRNKSYEQYF; D gene: .; V gene: TRBV28; J gene: TRBJ2-7; clone size: .
CDR3 DNA: TGTGCCAGCAGCTTTAGCGGGAGAGGCGACGAGCAGTACTTC; CDR3 protein: CASSFSGRGDEQYF; D gene: TRBD2; V gene: TRBV9; J gene: TRBJ2-7; clone size: .
CDR3 DNA: TGTGCCAGTACCCCCCGGACTAGCGAGTACAATGAGCAGTTCTTC; CDR3 protein: CASTPRTSEYNEQFF; D gene: TRBD2; V gene: TRBV19; J gene: TRBJ2-1; clone size: .
CDR3 DNA: TGTGCCAGCAGCTTAGGGGCAGGGGGAGGCACTGAAGCTTTCTTT; CDR3 protein: CASSLGAGGGTEAFF; D gene: TRBD1; V gene: TRBV7-2; J gene: TRBJ1-1; clone size: .
CDR3 DNA: TGTGCCAGCAGCCGAGTATTACGAGGAGAGCAGTACTTC; CDR3 protein: CASSRVLRGEQYF; D gene: .; V gene: TRBV7-2; J gene: TRBJ2-7; clone size: few
CDR3 DNA: TGTGCCAGCAGTCAATCCGGGACACCCTCCTACAATGAGCAGTTCTTC; CDR3 protein: CASSQSGTPSYNEQFF; D gene: .; V gene: TRBV9; J gene: TRBJ2-1; clone size: .
CDR3 DNA: TGTGCCACCAGGGACAGGGATAGCAATCAGCCCCAGCATTTT; CDR3 protein: CATRDRDSNQPQHF; D gene: TRBD1; V gene: TRBV19; J gene: TRBJ1-5; clone size: .
CDR3 DNA: TGTGCCACCAGTGACTACCGACAGGGGTACTATGGCTACACCTTC; CDR3 protein: CATSDYRQGYYGYTF; D gene: TRBD1; V gene: TRBV24-1; J gene: TRBJ1-2; clone size: few
CDR3 DNA: TGTGCCAGCAGTTACTCGACAGGGGGTCTAGTGGAGACCCAGTACTTC; CDR3 protein: CASSYSTGGLVETQYF; D gene: TRBD1; V gene: TRBV6-2/TRBV6-3; J gene: TRBJ2-5; clone size: .
CDR3 DNA: TGCGCCAGCAGAGAGAGGGAAAACATTCAGTACTTC; CDR3 protein: CASRERENIQYF; D gene: .; V gene: TRBV5-1; J gene: TRBJ2-4; clone size: .
CDR3 DNA: TGCGCCAGCAGCCAATATGGCGGGGGGGTTGGCAACCAAAAAGAGACCCAGTACTTC; CDR3 protein: CASSQYGGGVGNQKETQYF; D gene: TRBD2; V gene: TRBV4-1; J gene: TRBJ2-5; clone size: once
CDR3 DNA: TGTGCCAGCAGCTTAATCGGGGAGGCCACTAGCACAGATACGCAGTATTTT; CDR3 protein: CASSLIGEATSTDTQYF; D gene: .; V gene: TRBV7-3; J gene: TRBJ2-3; clone size: .